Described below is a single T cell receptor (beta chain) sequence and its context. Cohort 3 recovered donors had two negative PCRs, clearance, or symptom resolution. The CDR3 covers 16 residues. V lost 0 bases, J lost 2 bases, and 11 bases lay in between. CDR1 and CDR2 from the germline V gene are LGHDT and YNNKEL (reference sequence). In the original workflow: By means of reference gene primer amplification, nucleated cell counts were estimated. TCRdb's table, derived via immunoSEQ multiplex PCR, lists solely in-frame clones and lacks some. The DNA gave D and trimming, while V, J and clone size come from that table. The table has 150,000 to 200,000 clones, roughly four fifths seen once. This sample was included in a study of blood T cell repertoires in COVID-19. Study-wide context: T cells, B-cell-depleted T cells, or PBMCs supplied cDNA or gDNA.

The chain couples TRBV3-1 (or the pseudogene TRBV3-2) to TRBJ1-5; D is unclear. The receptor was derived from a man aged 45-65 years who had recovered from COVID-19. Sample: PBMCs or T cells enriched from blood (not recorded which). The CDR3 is CASSQDPNAGNQPQHF. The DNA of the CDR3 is TGTGCCAGCAGCCAAGATCCGAACGCGGGCAATCAGCCCCAGCATTTT.